Sequencing of this T cell receptor (beta chain) was carried out in a study of chemoradiotherapy in HPV16-positive cancers. Only in-frame clones appear in the TCRdb table, and some are missing; sequencing was by immunoSEQ multiplex PCR. The sample consists of 20,000 to 25,000 clones, around 88% of them appearing once. V gave up 0 bases and J gave up 2 bases, with 2 bases separating them. The CDR3 runs 12 residues. Per germline, CDR1 GTSNPN and CDR2 SVGIG (reference sequence). The source of this sequence is a human donor with HPV-associated anogenital cancer. V usage is TRBV30 and J usage is TRBJ1-3; the D is unclear. The input for sequencing was blood, taken from a patient who underwent chemoradiotherapy. This CDR3 is CAWSVPGNTIYF. The CDR3 region has the DNA TGTGCCTGGAGTGTACCTGGAAACACCATATATTTT.